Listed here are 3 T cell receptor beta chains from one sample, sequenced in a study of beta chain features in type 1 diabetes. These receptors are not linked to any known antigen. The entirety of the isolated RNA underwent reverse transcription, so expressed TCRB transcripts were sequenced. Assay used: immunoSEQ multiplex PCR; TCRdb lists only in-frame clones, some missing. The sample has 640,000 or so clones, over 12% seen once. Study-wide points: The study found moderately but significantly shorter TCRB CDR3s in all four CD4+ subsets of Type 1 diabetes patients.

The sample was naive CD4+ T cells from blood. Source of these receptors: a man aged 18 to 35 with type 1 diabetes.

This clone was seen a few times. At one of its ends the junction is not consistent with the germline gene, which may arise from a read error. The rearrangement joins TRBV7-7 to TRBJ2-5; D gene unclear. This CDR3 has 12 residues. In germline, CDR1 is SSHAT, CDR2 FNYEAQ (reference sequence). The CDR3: CASSSHQETQYF. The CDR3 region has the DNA TGTGCTAGCAGCTCCCATCAAGAGACCCAGTACTTC.

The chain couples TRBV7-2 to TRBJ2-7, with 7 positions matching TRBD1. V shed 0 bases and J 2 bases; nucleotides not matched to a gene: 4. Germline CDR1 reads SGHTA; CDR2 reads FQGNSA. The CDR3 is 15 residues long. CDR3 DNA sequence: TGTGCCAGCAGCTTAGCCCGGACAGGCGCCTACGAGCAGTACTTC. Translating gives CASSLARTGAYEQYF. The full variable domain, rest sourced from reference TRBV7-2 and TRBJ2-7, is GAGVSQSPSNKVTEKGKDVELRCDPISGHTALYWYRQSLGQGLEFLIYFQGNSAPDKSGLPSDRFSAERTGGSVSTLTIQRTQQEDSAVYLCASSLARTGAYEQYFGPGTRLTVT.

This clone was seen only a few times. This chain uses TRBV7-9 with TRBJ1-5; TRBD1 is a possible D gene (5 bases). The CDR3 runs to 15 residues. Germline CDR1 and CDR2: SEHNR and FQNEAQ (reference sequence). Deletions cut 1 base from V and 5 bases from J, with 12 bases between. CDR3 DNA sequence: TGTGCCAGCAGCTTAGGTAGGGGCAGGGATCAGCCCCAGCATTTT. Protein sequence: CASSLGRGRDQPQHF.